A selection of T cell receptor beta chains follows, all from one sample in a study of glioma-infiltrating T cells after dendritic cell vaccination. Measured with immunoSEQ multiplex PCR; TCRdb has only the in-frame clones, and not every one. The sample contains roughly 85,000 clones, around 84% of which appear only once. The starting material was blood, obtained after dendritic cell vaccination. These receptors all come from a human donor with glioblastoma. Each CDR3 is given with its conserved first and last residue. The order of the fields is V gene, D gene, clone size, J gene, CDR3 protein, CDR3 DNA. A D gene is named only where the DNA matches it firmly. Expanded clones get a size class; other rows say once, few or many, or leave the size out.

V gene: TRBV30; D gene: TRBD1; clone size: once; J gene: TRBJ2-4; CDR3 protein: CAWSVGVRTGGYIQYF; CDR3 DNA: TGTGCCTGGAGTGTAGGAGTGAGGACAGGGGGCTACATTCAGTACTTC
V gene: TRBV19; D gene: NA; clone size: NA; J gene: TRBJ1-5; CDR3 protein: CASSRGGGQPQHF; CDR3 DNA: TGTGCCAGTAGTAGGGGGGGTGGCCAGCCCCAGCATTTT
V gene: TRBV29-1; D gene: TRBD2; clone size: once; J gene: TRBJ2-1; CDR3 protein: CSVPGTRLAGEQFF; CDR3 DNA: TGCAGCGTTCCCGGGACTAGGCTAGCTGGTGAGCAGTTCTTC
V gene: TRBV19; D gene: NA; clone size: few; J gene: TRBJ1-5; CDR3 protein: CASSRATEIGNQPQHF; CDR3 DNA: TGTGCCAGTAGTAGAGCGACAGAGATCGGCAATCAGCCCCAGCATTTT
V gene: TRBV27; D gene: TRBD1; clone size: NA; J gene: TRBJ1-2; CDR3 protein: CASSLVSGDRAGYGYTF; CDR3 DNA: TGTGCCAGCAGTTTAGTTTCGGGGGACAGGGCAGGCTATGGCTACACCTTC
V gene: TRBV6-6; D gene: NA; clone size: few; J gene: TRBJ1-5; CDR3 protein: CASKEGLYQPQHF; CDR3 DNA: TGTGCCAGCAAGGAGGGCCTTTATCAGCCCCAGCATTTT
V gene: TRBV6-4; D gene: NA; clone size: few; J gene: TRBJ1-5; CDR3 protein: CASNMTTPNQPQHF; CDR3 DNA: TGTGCCAGCAACATGACAACCCCCAATCAGCCCCAGCATTTT
V gene: TRBV15; D gene: NA; clone size: NA; J gene: TRBJ1-1; CDR3 protein: CATSRSGSWNTEAFF; CDR3 DNA: TGTGCCACCAGCAGATCGGGGAGCTGGAACACTGAAGCTTTCTTT
V gene: TRBV13; D gene: NA; clone size: NA; J gene: TRBJ1-4; CDR3 protein: CASSFWQNEKLFF; CDR3 DNA: TGTGCCAGCAGCTTCTGGCAGAATGAAAAACTGTTTTTT
V gene: TRBV6-5; D gene: TRBD1; clone size: few; J gene: TRBJ1-4; CDR3 protein: CASRRRTGAEKLFF; CDR3 DNA: TGTGCCAGCAGGCGCCGGACAGGGGCTGAAAAACTGTTTTTT
V gene: TRBV7-2; D gene: TRBD2; clone size: NA; J gene: TRBJ2-7; CDR3 protein: CASSFRTGGEQYF; CDR3 DNA: TGTGCCAGCAGCTTCCGGACGGGAGGCGAGCAGTACTTC
V gene: TRBV5-8; D gene: TRBD2; clone size: once; J gene: TRBJ2-5; CDR3 protein: CASSLGSGGEQETQYF; CDR3 DNA: TGTGCCAGCAGCTTAGGAAGCGGGGGGGAACAAGAGACCCAGTACTTC
V gene: TRBV7-2; D gene: TRBD1; clone size: NA; J gene: TRBJ2-7; CDR3 protein: CASSLGQGEKDEQYF; CDR3 DNA: TGTGCCAGCAGCTTAGGTCAGGGGGAGAAGGACGAGCAGTACTTC
V gene: TRBV6-5; D gene: NA; clone size: NA; J gene: TRBJ1-5; CDR3 protein: CASSPTSNSNQPQHF; CDR3 DNA: TGTGCCAGCAGCCCGACATCAAATAGCAATCAGCCCCAGCATTTT
V gene: TRBV4-1; D gene: TRBD1; clone size: NA; J gene: TRBJ2-1; CDR3 protein: CASSQVSRDRGSDEQFF; CDR3 DNA: TGCGCCAGCAGCCAAGTCTCCCGGGACAGGGGGTCTGATGAGCAGTTCTTC
V gene: TRBV28; D gene: NA; clone size: few; J gene: TRBJ2-2; CDR3 protein: CASSSSRWGELFF; CDR3 DNA: TGTGCCAGCAGTTCGTCTAGATGGGGGGAGCTGTTTTTT
V gene: TRBV27; D gene: TRBD1; clone size: NA; J gene: TRBJ2-4; CDR3 protein: CASSWAPGQGFSSKNIQYF; CDR3 DNA: TGTGCCAGCAGTTGGGCCCCGGGACAGGGGTTTTCGTCCAAAAACATTCAGTACTTC
V gene: TRBV5-6; D gene: TRBD1; clone size: NA; J gene: TRBJ1-2; CDR3 protein: CASSARPQGANYGYTF; CDR3 DNA: TGTGCCAGCAGCGCTCGACCCCAGGGGGCTAACTATGGCTACACCTTC
V gene: TRBV7-9; D gene: TRBD1; clone size: NA; J gene: TRBJ1-1; CDR3 protein: CASSWGQESTEAFF; CDR3 DNA: TGTGCCAGCAGCTGGGGACAGGAGAGCACTGAAGCTTTCTTT
V gene: TRBV11-1; D gene: TRBD2; clone size: NA; J gene: TRBJ2-7; CDR3 protein: CASSQSGTYEQYF; CDR3 DNA: TGTGCCAGCAGCCAGAGCGGGACGTACGAGCAGTACTTC
V gene: TRBV18; D gene: TRBD1; clone size: NA; J gene: TRBJ2-5; CDR3 protein: CASSPPARGTVQETQYF; CDR3 DNA: TGTGCCAGCTCACCACCGGCGAGAGGGACAGTCCAAGAGACCCAGTACTTC
V gene: TRBV9; D gene: TRBD2; clone size: NA; J gene: TRBJ2-1; CDR3 protein: CASSVVSGASYNEQFF; CDR3 DNA: TGTGCCAGCAGCGTAGTTAGCGGGGCGAGCTACAATGAGCAGTTCTTC
V gene: TRBV12-5; D gene: TRBD1; clone size: NA; J gene: TRBJ2-3; CDR3 protein: CASGLGTGGTDTQYF; CDR3 DNA: TGTGCTAGTGGTTTGGGGACAGGGGGCACAGATACGCAGTATTTT
V gene: TRBV7-6; D gene: TRBD2; clone size: NA; J gene: TRBJ2-5; CDR3 protein: CASSPSGSQETQYF; CDR3 DNA: TGTGCCAGCAGCCCCAGCGGGAGCCAAGAGACCCAGTACTTC
V gene: TRBV18; D gene: NA; clone size: NA; J gene: TRBJ2-7; CDR3 protein: CASSPVQGSEQYF; CDR3 DNA: TGTGCCAGCTCACCCGTACAGGGCTCCGAGCAGTACTTC
V gene: TRBV6-5; D gene: NA; clone size: NA; J gene: TRBJ2-3; CDR3 protein: CASSKGVASTDTQYF; CDR3 DNA: TGTGCCAGCAGTAAGGGGGTCGCTAGCACAGATACGCAGTATTTT
V gene: TRBV4-1; D gene: TRBD2; clone size: NA; J gene: TRBJ2-7; CDR3 protein: CASSLSGLAFPYEQYF; CDR3 DNA: TGCGCCAGCAGCCTCTCCGGACTAGCGTTCCCCTACGAGCAGTACTTC
V gene: TRBV19; D gene: NA; clone size: NA; J gene: TRBJ2-5; CDR3 protein: CASSLGRETQYF; CDR3 DNA: TGTGCCAGTAGTTTGGGGCGAGAGACCCAGTACTTC
V gene: TRBV7-2; D gene: TRBD2; clone size: NA; J gene: TRBJ2-5; CDR3 protein: CASSLVLTSGGAGETQYF; CDR3 DNA: TGTGCCAGCAGCTTAGTTTTGACTAGCGGGGGGGCCGGGGAGACCCAGTACTTC
V gene: TRBV7-3; D gene: NA; clone size: NA; J gene: TRBJ1-1; CDR3 protein: CASSLDSNTEAFF; CDR3 DNA: TGTGCCAGCAGTTTGGACAGCAACACTGAAGCTTTCTTT
V gene: TRBV5-1; D gene: NA; clone size: NA; J gene: TRBJ2-2; CDR3 protein: CASSPMNTGELFF; CDR3 DNA: TGCGCCAGCAGCCCCATGAACACCGGGGAGCTGTTTTTT
V gene: TRBV6-1; D gene: NA; clone size: NA; J gene: TRBJ2-1; CDR3 protein: CASSGTIPSYNEQFF; CDR3 DNA: TGTGCCAGCAGTGGAACTATTCCCTCCTACAATGAGCAGTTCTTC
V gene: TRBV18; D gene: TRBD1; clone size: NA; J gene: TRBJ2-1; CDR3 protein: CASSPYGQESSYNEQFF; CDR3 DNA: TGTGCCAGCTCACCTTACGGACAGGAGAGCTCCTACAATGAGCAGTTCTTC
V gene: TRBV7-9; D gene: NA; clone size: NA; J gene: TRBJ1-2; CDR3 protein: CASSSSQTYGYTF; CDR3 DNA: TGTGCCAGCAGCTCCTCACAGACCTATGGCTACACCTTC